This TCR beta chain was retrieved from a study of T cells in Graves' hyperthyroidism and ophthalmopathy. Study-wide background: The blood sample was taken at first diagnosis, before treatment began. Findings and caveats of the study: A model of 13 V-J pairs discriminated ophthalmopathy from stable hyperthyroidism.

The study enrolled patients aged 18 to 65 with newly diagnosed hyperthyroidism of under 2 months' duration. Orbital computed tomography, thyroid ultrasound, serum thyroxine and TRAb, and clinical symptoms together informed the diagnoses. The CDR3 extends over 15 amino acids. The V gene's germline CDR1 is SGHRS and CDR2 YFSETQ. The V end lost 4 bases, the J end lost 5 bases, and 15 bases lay between the germline ends. This clonotype appeared a few times. The antigen remains unidentified. It was RNA transcripts that yielded the amplified TCR beta CDR3 regions. First-round RT-PCR with HTBI primers amplified the TCR CDR3 region. MiXCR, applied by TCRdb to the multiplex PCR reads, yields one record per CDR3 protein. This sample has 300,000 to 450,000 distinct CDR3 sequences, with approximately 15% found just once.

The rearrangement uses TRBV5-1 and TRBJ2-2, with D tentatively TRBD2 (6 bases). The sequencing sample was made of blood. This TCR came from a young man with Graves' hyperthyroidism that later progressed to Graves' ophthalmopathy. CDR3 nucleotides: TGCGCCAGCAGCCCCCGACTAGACGGTACCGGGGAGCTGTTTTTT. Translation gives CASSPRLDGTGELFF.